This TCR beta chain was retrieved from a study of shared clonotypes between healthy human individuals. In regard to this clone: A much larger clonotype is one base distant, so this may be a read error.

Here immunoSEQ multiplex PCR was the method, and the copy in TCRdb shows in-frame clones only, minus some. The sample shows approximately 470,000 clones, around 73% of them seen only once. The CDR3 loop spans 15 amino acids. From germline, CDR1 is MDHEN and CDR2 SYDVKM. Input material: PBMCs. The receptor was derived from a middle-aged woman in good health. Some clones in this sample may be carry-over from other donors' samples. V is TRBV28 and J is TRBJ2-3; tentative D call: TRBD2 (8 bases). In DNA, the CDR3 is TGTGCCAGCAGTCTAGCGGGCCTGGGGACAGATGCGCAGTATTTT. It encodes CASSLAGLGTDAQYF.